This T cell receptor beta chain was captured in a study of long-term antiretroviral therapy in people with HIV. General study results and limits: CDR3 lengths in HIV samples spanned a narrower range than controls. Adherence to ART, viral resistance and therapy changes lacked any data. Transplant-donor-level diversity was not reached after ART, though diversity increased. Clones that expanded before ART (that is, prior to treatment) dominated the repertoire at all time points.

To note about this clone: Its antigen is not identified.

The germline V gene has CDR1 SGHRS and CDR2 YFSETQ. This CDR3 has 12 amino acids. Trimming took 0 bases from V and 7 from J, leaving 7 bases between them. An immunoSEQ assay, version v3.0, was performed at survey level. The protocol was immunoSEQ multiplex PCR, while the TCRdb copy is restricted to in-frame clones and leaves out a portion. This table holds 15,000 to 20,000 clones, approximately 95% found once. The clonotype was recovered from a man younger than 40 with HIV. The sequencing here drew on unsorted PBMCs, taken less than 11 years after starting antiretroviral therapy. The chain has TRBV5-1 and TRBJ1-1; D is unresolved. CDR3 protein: CASSLGTVEAFF. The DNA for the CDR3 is TGCGCCAGCAGCTTGGGGACGGTTGAAGCTTTCTTT.